One and the same sample provided the 20 T cell receptor beta chains below, sequenced in a study of cytomegalovirus exposure and HLA in healthy donors. The PCR made use of 60 Vbeta and 13 Jbeta primers. Profiling relied on immunoSEQ multiplex PCR, and the TCRdb table lists in-frame clones only, not all of them. The data show 120,000 or so clones, about three quarters seen once. Sequenced input: PBMCs. The receptor set was obtained from a woman aged 40 to 50 in good health and CMV-seropositive.

This rearrangement joins TRBV5-4 to TRBJ2-2, with 9 bases fitting TRBD2. The germline V gene has CDR1 SGHNT and CDR2 YYREEE (reference sequence). This CDR3 has 16 residues. J lost 1 base, V lost 1 base, and 2 bases had no gene match. The CDR3 region has the DNA TGTGCCAGCAGCTTGAAACTAGCGGGGAACACCGGGGAGCTGTTTTTT. Translating it yields CASSLKLAGNTGELFF.

The CDR3 region is CASSEGGTNEQFF. CDR3 in DNA: TGTGCCAGCAGTGAAGGGGGGACCAACGAGCAGTTCTTC. The chain carries TRBV25-1 and TRBJ2-1, with D maybe TRBD2 (6 bases). Trimming pared 2 bases from V and 10 bases from J, leaving 12 bases between. The CDR3 spans 13 residues. Germline V gene sequence: CDR1 MGHDK, CDR2 SYGVNS.

The V and J genes are TRBV2 and TRBJ1-1; D might be TRBD1 (5 bases). Per germline, CDR1 SNHLY and CDR2 FYNNEI. This CDR3 is built from 14 residues. V was cut by 1 base and J by 0 bases, with 6 bases left in between. CDR3 coding DNA: TGTGCCAGCAGTGAAGGGGGCATGAACACTGAAGCTTTCTTT. It encodes CASSEGGMNTEAFF.

The chain combines TRBV29-1 with TRBJ2-1; TRBD2 is a possible D gene (5 bases). From germline, CDR1 is SQVTM and CDR2 ANQGSEA. The CDR3 is 13 amino acids. The ends were cut back, 2 bases at V and 7 bases at J, with 12 bases in the middle. The CDR3 nucleotides read TGCAGCGTTGAAAGGTCTGGGGAGAATGAGCAGTTCTTC. It is translated as CSVERSGENEQFF.

The chain links TRBV6-6 to TRBJ1-1, with TRBD1 matching 8 bases. CDR1 MNHNY and CDR2 SVGAGI come from the germline V gene (reference sequence). The CDR3 runs 13 residues. The V gene end was trimmed by 5 bases and the J gene end by 3 bases; junction bases not matched to a gene: 2. CDR3 protein: CASSQQGDTEAFF. In nucleotides, the CDR3 is TGTGCCAGCAGTCAACAGGGGGACACTGAAGCTTTCTTT.

This clone was seen a handful of times. Other DNA sequences in the same sample also yield this CDR3. The V call is TRBV7-3, the J call TRBJ2-7, with D possibly being TRBD2 (6 bases). This CDR3 is 11 amino acids long. The V end was cut by 5 bases, the J end by 7 bases, with 9 bases between. Germline lookup yields CDR1 SGHTA and CDR2 FQGTGA. The CDR3 sequence: CASSDGGEQYF. CDR3 in DNA: TGTGCCAGCAGCGACGGGGGTGAGCAGTACTTC.

This chain joins TRBV4-1 and TRBJ1-5; D might be TRBD1 (6 bases). Germline CDR1 MGHRA, CDR2 YSYEKL. The CDR3 is 16 amino acids. V lost 0 bases and J lost 5, with 14 bases in between. As DNA, the CDR3 is TGCGCCAGCAGCCAAGATCAACAGGGTGGCGATCAGCCCCAGCATTTT. Protein sequence: CASSQDQQGGDQPQHF.

The chain uses TRBV4-2 and TRBJ1-2; possible D gene TRBD1, 6 bases. V was trimmed by 5 bases and J by 8 bases, leaving 24 bases between them. Germline CDR1 and CDR2: LGHNA and YNFKEQ. The CDR3 is 16 amino acids. CDR3 residues: CASSAEPGDEGDGYTF. CDR3 DNA: TGTGCCAGCAGCGCCGAGCCAGGGGATGAAGGGGACGGCTACACCTTC.

The CDR3 protein is CASSRPGHTTEAFF. The CDR3 nucleotides are TGTGCCAGCAGCAGGCCGGGACATACAACTGAAGCTTTCTTT. The chain carries TRBV5-6 and TRBJ1-1, with D tentatively TRBD1 (6 bases). The length of the CDR3 is 14 residues. Trimming took 4 bases from V and 5 from J, leaving 15 bases between them. Germline assignment: CDR1 SGHDT and CDR2 YYEEEE.

The gene calls are TRBV7-2 and TRBJ2-3; a possible D gene is TRBD2 (6 bases). V was cut by 1 base and J by 13 bases, with 9 bases left in between. This CDR3 contains 11 residues. CDR1 is SGHTA, CDR2 FQGNSA, per germline. CDR3 protein: CASSLERVKYF. The DNA for the CDR3 is TGTGCCAGCAGCTTAGAGCGGGTTAAGTATTTT. The full variable domain, rest sourced from reference TRBV7-2 and TRBJ2-3, is GAGVSQSPSNKVTEKGKDVELRCDPISGHTALYWYRQSLGQGLEFLIYFQGNSAPDKSGLPSDRFSAERTGGSVSTLTIQRTQQEDSAVYLCASSLERVKYFGPGTRLTVL.

The genes are TRBV27 and TRBJ2-2, with D perhaps TRBD2 (5 bases). V lost 4 bases, J lost 7 bases, and 10 bases lay in between. Germline lookup yields CDR1 MNHEY and CDR2 SMNVEV (reference sequence). This CDR3 is 13 amino acids long. The CDR3 nucleotides read TGTGCCAGCAGTTCGGAGGTTGGCGGGGAGCTGTTTTTT. Translated: CASSSEVGGELFF.

The gene calls are TRBV29-1 and TRBJ1-3; 8 positions agree with TRBD1. Germline lookup yields CDR1 SQVTM and CDR2 ANQGSEA. CDR3 length: 13 amino acids. V shed 7 bases, J shed 6 bases, and the junction held 8 bases outside the gene matches. The CDR3, as DNA: TGCAGCGCTGCGGCGGACAGGGTAAACACCATATATTTT. This sequence encodes CSAAADRVNTIYF.

This clone appeared a few times. The rearrangement uses TRBV14 and TRBJ2-5; D unresolved. Per the germline V gene, CDR1 is SGHDN and CDR2 is FVKESK. The CDR3 is 14 amino acids. Deletions cut 1 base from V and 5 bases from J, with 11 bases between. CDR3 coding DNA: TGTGCCAGCAGCCAAGGCGCGAGGAGTGAGACCCAGTACTTC. It specifies CASSQGARSETQYF.

V gene TRBV5-1 combines with J gene TRBJ2-1; TRBD2 aligns across 8 bases. CDR1 is SGHRS, CDR2 YFSETQ, per germline. V shed 4 bases and J 0 bases; nucleotides not matched to a gene: 9. The CDR3 extends over 17 amino acids. CDR3 coding DNA: TGCGCCAGCAGCCCTGAGGGGCGGGGGGTCTCCTACAATGAGCAGTTCTTC. The encoded protein is CASSPEGRGVSYNEQFF.

For this clone: One junction end disagrees with the germline gene, perhaps due to a read error. This rearrangement joins TRBV7-7 to TRBJ1-1; D is unclear. The V gene's germline CDR1 is SSHAT and CDR2 FNYEAQ (reference sequence). The CDR3 is made up of 13 amino acids. The CDR3 DNA reads as TGTGCTAGCAGCTTCGGGGTTGACACTGAAGCTTTCTTT. The encoded protein is CASSFGVDTEAFF.

The V gene is TRBV7-2, the J gene TRBJ1-6; 7 bases are shared with TRBD1. The CDR3 loop spans 17 amino acids. After removal of 3 bases from V and 4 bases from J, the junction contained 9 bases not matched to a gene. Germline V gene sequence: CDR1 SGHTA, CDR2 FQGNSA. This CDR3 reads CASSFSFRQGYNSPLHF. The CDR3 bases are TGTGCCAGCAGCTTTTCGTTCCGACAGGGATATAATTCACCCCTCCACTTT. The entire variable domain, with the rest obtained from reference TRBV7-2 and TRBJ1-6, is as follows: GAGVSQSPSNKVTEKGKDVELRCDPISGHTALYWYRQSLGQGLEFLIYFQGNSAPDKSGLPSDRFSAERTGGSVSTLTIQRTQQEDSAVYLCASSFSFRQGYNSPLHFGNGTRLTVT.

The genes are TRBV4-1 and TRBJ2-5, with 10 bases identical to TRBD2. With the DNA end fitting TRBJ2-7 better, the J assignment may be wrong. The V gene's germline CDR1 is MGHRA and CDR2 YSYEKL. The CDR3 consists of 18 residues. Here the CDR3 reads CASSQDTTGLASPYEQYF. The CDR3 nucleotides read TGCGCCAGCAGCCAAGATACAACGGGACTAGCGAGCCCCTACGAGCAGTACTTC.

The gene calls are TRBV27 and TRBJ1-1; 8 bases are a match to TRBD1. Trimming cost V 6 bases and J 1 base; bases outside gene matches: 4. This CDR3 is 14 amino acids long. The germline V gene encodes CDR1 MNHEY and CDR2 SMNVEV (reference sequence). Here the CDR3 reads CASRPGGENTEAFF. The CDR3 DNA reads as TGTGCCAGCAGACCAGGGGGCGAGAACACTGAAGCTTTCTTT.

The CDR3 here is CASSRGARETQYF. CDR3 DNA: TGTGCCAGCAGCCGGGGGGCGAGGGAGACCCAGTACTTC. V is TRBV7-2 and J is TRBJ2-5; D perhaps matches TRBD2 (7 bases). Trimming stripped 5 bases from V and 5 bases from J, with 12 bases between. CDR3 length: 13 amino acids. Germline CDR1 is SGHTA and CDR2 is FQGNSA.

The chain employs TRBV6-1 and TRBJ1-2; a possible D gene is TRBD1 (5 bases). Germline lookup yields CDR1 MNHNS and CDR2 SASEGT. The CDR3 is made up of 14 amino acids. Trimming pared 6 bases from V and 8 bases from J, leaving 19 bases between. CDR3 amino acids: CASSAPGDSLGYTF. DNA for the CDR3: TGTGCCAGCAGCGCCCCGGGGGATAGTTTGGGCTACACCTTC.